These 20 T cell receptor beta chains were sequenced from one sample in a study of T cell repertoires in cytomegalovirus infection. MiXCR, run by TCRdb on the reads, gives a single entry per CDR3 protein. The table includes approximately 550,000 distinct CDR3 sequences, approximately 15% detected once. The specimen was CD8+ T cells from PBMCs. Receptor source: a human donor in good health (CMV status not recorded). Some clones in this sample may be carry-over from other donors' samples.

This clonotype was seen ten or more times. This rearrangement joins TRBV6-1 to TRBJ1-4; possible D gene TRBD1, 5 bases. Germline-derived CDR1 and CDR2 are MNHNS and SASEGT. The CDR3 sequence is 16 residues long. Trimming pared 0 bases from V and 0 bases from J, leaving 8 bases between. This CDR3 is CASSEAGEATNEKLFF. The CDR3 coding sequence is TGTGCCAGCAGTGAAGCAGGGGAGGCAACTAATGAAAAACTGTTTTTT.

This clonotype appeared many times. The chain has TRBV4-2 and TRBJ1-2; 7 bases agree with TRBD1. Germline-derived CDR1 and CDR2 are LGHNA and YNFKEQ. This CDR3 is built from 15 residues. With 3 bases clipped from V and 4 bases from J, the junction kept 8 bases outside the gene matches. CDR3 in amino acids: CASSHDRDGGYGYTF. CDR3 DNA: TGTGCCAGCAGCCATGACAGGGACGGGGGCTATGGCTACACCTTC.

In this sample, this clonotype turned up many times. The rearrangement links TRBV12-3 or TRBV12-4 to TRBJ2-5; 7 bases align to TRBD2. The junction had 4 bases not matched to a gene; V was cut back by 3 bases and J by 3 bases. The CDR3 is 14 residues long. For the CDR3, the DNA is TGTGCCAGCAGTTTCGGGACTAAAGAAGAGACCCAGTACTTC. This encodes CASSFGTKEETQYF.

V gene TRBV28 combines with J gene TRBJ2-3; possibly TRBD2 for D (7 bases). The V end lost 4 bases, the J end lost 2 bases, and 19 bases lay between the germline ends. Germline values: CDR1 MDHEN, CDR2 SYDVKM. The CDR3 contains 17 residues. The CDR3 nucleotides read TGTGCCAGCAGTTCTACCCCCGAGGGGGGGGACACAGATACGCAGTATTTT. It encodes CASSSTPEGGDTDTQYF.

There are a few counts of this clonotype. The chain recombines TRBV7-9 with TRBJ1-3; 8 bases map to TRBD1. The germline CDR1 and CDR2 sequences are SEHNR and FQNEAQ (reference sequence). This CDR3 is 13 amino acids long. V lost 6 bases, J lost 2 bases, and 0 bases stayed unmatched. In DNA, the CDR3 is TGTGCCAGCAGGGACAGGGCTGGAAACACCATATATTTT. Translation gives CASRDRAGNTIYF.

This clonotype was recorded many times. The chain combines TRBV7-9 with TRBJ2-5, with D perhaps assigned TRBD1 or TRBD2 (5 bases each). The CDR3 runs to 14 residues. The V gene's germline CDR1 is SEHNR and CDR2 FQNEAQ (reference sequence). V lost 7 bases and J lost 3, with 15 bases in between. CDR3 bases: TGTGCCAGCAAGGGACCAGCCGGAAAAGAGACCCAGTACTTC. It codes for CASKGPAGKETQYF.

The sample holds many counts of this clonotype. V is TRBV12-3 or TRBV12-4 and J is TRBJ2-1; 7 bases align to TRBD2. V shed 7 bases, J shed 7 bases, and the junction held 16 bases outside the gene matches. The CDR3 spans 16 residues. The CDR3 DNA follows: TGTGCCAGCACGTTGGGGGGGGGAGATGCGGGGAATGAGCAGTTCTTC. Translating it yields CASTLGGGDAGNEQFF.

The table lists this clonotype with a count of one. Since a much larger clone is just one base distant, this may be a read error. J is TRBJ1-1 and V is TRBV11-2; D not certain. This CDR3 has 18 amino acids. Germline V gene sequence: CDR1 SGHAT, CDR2 FQNNGV. The CDR3 reads CASSFWARTNPGNTAAFF. For the CDR3, the DNA is TGTGCCAGCAGCTTCTGGGCCAGAACTAACCCGGGGAACACTGCAGCTTTCTTT.

On this clonotype: This clone may be a read error of a much larger clone one base away. The V call is TRBV12-5, the J call TRBJ2-1; 8 nucleotides line up with TRBD1. CDR1 LGHNT and CDR2 FRNRAP come from the germline V gene. This CDR3 has 15 residues. CDR3 coding DNA: TGTGCTAGTGGTCGGGGGACAGGTACATACAATGAGGAGTTCTTC. It translates to CASGRGTGTYNEEFF.

This clonotype appeared a few times. The V and J genes are TRBV27 and TRBJ2-3; D gene unclear. The CDR3 length is 11 residues. With 7 bases removed from V and 0 bases from J, the gap between germline ends came to 2 bases. Germline lookup yields CDR1 MNHEY and CDR2 SMNVEV (reference sequence). CDR3 protein: CASISTDTQYF. As DNA, the CDR3 is TGTGCCAGCATCAGCACAGATACGCAGTATTTT.

This clonotype showed up many times. The chain has TRBV28 and TRBJ2-1, with 8 bases lining up with TRBD2. CDR3 length: 16 residues. The V gene end was trimmed by 6 bases and the J gene end by 1 base; junction bases not matched to a gene: 8. The germline V gene has CDR1 MDHEN and CDR2 SYDVKM. The CDR3, as DNA: TGTGCCAGCAGCGGAGCGGGAGAACGATCCTACAATGAGCAGTTCTTC. This translates into CASSGAGERSYNEQFF. The full variable domain, completed using reference TRBV28 and TRBJ2-1, is DVKVTQSSRYLVKRTGEKVFLECVQDMDHENMFWYRQDPGLGLRLIYFSYDVKMKEKGDIPEGYSVSREKKERFSLILESASTNQTSMYLCASSGAGERSYNEQFFGPGTRLTVL.

There are many counts of this clonotype. J is TRBJ1-1 and V is TRBV19; TRBD1 matches at 8 bases. J gave up 1 base and V 5 bases, and 6 bases lay outside the gene matches. Germline loops: CDR1 LNHDA, CDR2 SQIVND (reference sequence). This CDR3 region has 15 residues. This CDR3 is CASSAPQGENTEAFF. CDR3 nucleotide sequence: TGTGCCAGTAGTGCCCCACAGGGGGAGAACACTGAAGCTTTCTTT.

This clonotype came up many times. This chain uses TRBV7-2 with TRBJ2-7; D unclear. Trimming left V 5 bases short and J 4 bases short, with 12 bases between. Germline lookup yields CDR1 SGHTA and CDR2 FQGNSA. CDR3 length: 13 amino acids. The CDR3 DNA follows: TGTGCCAGCAGCCTACCCGGAATTTACGAGCAGTACTTC. It codes for CASSLPGIYEQYF.

A few counts support this clonotype. V gene TRBV2 combines with J gene TRBJ2-2; 13 bases line up with TRBD2. V trimming: 6 bases; J trimming: 0 bases; junction bases outside the gene matches: 7. Germline assignment: CDR1 SNHLY and CDR2 FYNNEI. The CDR3 length is 18 residues. The CDR3 DNA reads as TGTGCCAGCAGCATGACTAGCGGGGGGACATCGAACACCGGGGAGCTGTTTTTT. Its translation: CASSMTSGGTSNTGELFF.

The V call is TRBV5-1, the J call TRBJ1-6; D remains ambiguous. With 4 bases removed from V and 6 bases from J, the gap between germline ends came to 14 bases. Per the germline V gene, CDR1 is SGHRS and CDR2 is YFSETQ. CDR3 size: 15 residues. The CDR3: CASSPGLGGNSPLHF. The CDR3 DNA is TGCGCCAGCAGCCCCGGTCTCGGCGGTAATTCACCCCTCCACTTT.

In this sample, this clonotype turned up many times. The chain couples TRBV7-9 to TRBJ1-4; TRBD1 is a possible D gene (5 bases). This CDR3 is 14 amino acids long. Trimming took off 5 bases at V and 2 bases at J, with 9 bases between the two ends. Per the germline V gene, CDR1 is SEHNR and CDR2 is FQNEAQ (reference sequence). CDR3 DNA sequence: TGTGCCAGCAGCCTTTGGGGGACTAATGAAAAACTGTTTTTT. The encoded protein is CASSLWGTNEKLFF.

V usage is TRBV27 and J usage is TRBJ2-6; 8 bases agree with TRBD1. V lost 3 bases and J lost 3; bases outside the gene matches: 10. This CDR3 is built from 18 residues. Per germline, CDR1 MNHEY and CDR2 SMNVEV (reference sequence). As DNA, the CDR3 is TGTGCCAGCAGTTTTTTGCAGGGGGCTTTGTATGGGGCCAACGTCCTGACTTTC. Translated, it gives CASSFLQGALYGANVLTF.

CDR3 sequence (DNA): TGTGCCAGTAGTCGAAACGAGAGGAAGACGGGGGCCAACGTCCTGACTTTC. This encodes CASSRNERKTGANVLTF. The chain links TRBV19 to TRBJ2-6; no clear D. CDR3 length equals 17 residues. The ends were cut back, 5 bases at V and 4 bases at J, with 18 bases in the middle. Germline V lookup: CDR1 LNHDA, CDR2 SQIVND (reference sequence).

A few counts support this clonotype. This chain connects TRBV5-1 to TRBJ2-1, with 8 bases matching TRBD1. The CDR3 loop spans 15 amino acids. Per germline, CDR1 SGHRS and CDR2 YFSETQ. Losses at the gene ends were 3 bases for V and 7 bases for J; bases not matched to a gene: 9. The CDR3 bases are TGCGCCAGCAGCTCGGACAGGGAGAGTACAAATGAGCAGTTCTTC. This translates into CASSSDRESTNEQFF.

This clonotype has just a few counts. The chain has TRBV6-5 and TRBJ2-6; TRBD1 matches 9 bases. Germline CDR1 and CDR2: MNHEY and SVGAGI. The trim removed 5 bases at V and 0 bases at J, leaving 14 bases unmatched. The CDR3 consists of 20 residues. CDR3 sequence reads: CASSLLTSETGGSGANVLTF. For the CDR3, the DNA is TGTGCCAGCAGTCTCCTGACTTCCGAGACAGGGGGCTCTGGGGCCAACGTCCTGACTTTC.